This record concerns one TCR beta chain sequence. Its antigen is currently not known. The junction does not match germline at one end; this may be a read error. The entry originates in a study of T cells in Graves' hyperthyroidism and ophthalmopathy (dated by TCRdb to between 2018 and 2021). For the study in its entirety: To identify TCR V-J signatures that set the groups apart, the researchers used a discovery cohort of 100 patients, made up of 40 to 45 with Graves' ophthalmopathy and about 59 with stable Graves' hyperthyroidism. Whether ophthalmopathy could be predicted prospectively was tested in an independent validation cohort made up of under 20 hyperthyroidism patients plus 17 patients who later progressed to ophthalmopathy. The roughly 90 discovery patients were divided at random into training and test sets in a 7:3 ratio. Thyroid tissue and blood T-cell repertoires from about six Graves' hyperthyroidism patients were also compared in the study. The paper describes TCR Vbeta CDR3 sequencing of 140 or so peripheral blood samples, made up of roughly 40 ophthalmopathy patients, some 76 hyperthyroidism patients and roughly 17 progressor patients. After sampling, hyperthyroidism patients received methimazole starting at 30 mg daily, and ophthalmopathy patients received high-dose intravenous methylprednisolone. Overall study outcomes, separate from this receptor: Most expanded thyroid clonotypes (frequency above 0.001) were also detected in blood, suggesting blood repertoires may reflect thyroid immune responses. No statistical method was used to set the sample size in advance, and investigators knew the group allocation. Ophthalmopathy was separated from stable hyperthyroidism by a 13 V-J signature model, with 87.88% sensitivity and just over 81% specificity obtained in cross-validation and 80%/75% obtained in testing. In validation, progression to ophthalmopathy was predicted by the model with approximately 67% sensitivity and 72% to 85% specificity, a median of approximately 6.5 months before onset.

CDR1 and CDR2 were assigned from the germline V gene as SGHAT and FQNNGV. The cysteine opens and the phenylalanine closes a CDR3 of 11 amino acids. Left in the record is the CDR3 DNA by itself, 33 bases read in frame from the first base. Exclusion was applied to patients with uncontrolled infections, other autoimmune diseases, pregnancy or lactation. Diagnoses relied on clinical symptoms, serum thyroxine and TRAb, thyroid ultrasound and orbital computed tomography. Total RNA was extracted using Trizol reagent, and RNA quality was assessed on an Agilent 2100 Bioanalyzer. The TCR beta CDR3 regions were amplified from RNA transcripts. For the first round of RT-PCR on the TCR CDR3, the HTBI primer set was used together with the Qiagen OneStep RT-PCR kit. Libraries were constructed in a second round of multiplex PCR, after which size selection and purification were performed. The libraries were sequenced on an Illumina HiSeq2000 using paired-end 100 bp reads. Regarding the original processing steps: SOAPnuke was used to process the raw data, with reads discarded if the reads contained adapters or uncalled bases, had a mean Phred below 15, or lacked an exact constant-primer or identifier match. High-quality paired reads were merged using COPE v1.2.5, and each unique nucleotide sequence was defined as a clonotype. MiTCR v1.1 was used to align clonotypes to the IMGT TRBV, TRBD and TRBJ reference segments. Analysis was restricted to V-J combinations with a frequency above 0.0001, which covered roughly 99% of repertoires. A TCS score was defined as the ratio of F50 (clonal expansion) to E x V (chaos), with BLOSUM62-based TCRdist applied between CDR3 peptides within each V-J. Welch's t-statistics and random forest reduced fewer than 600 V-J features to 13, which were used in a naive Bayes classifier (R e1071). The similarity between thyroid and blood repertoires was quantified using the Morisita-Horn index. Using fastp trimming at Q25 and MiXCR clonotype assembly, TCRdb reanalyzed the public sequencing data and kept in-frame beta chains. Every CDR3 protein is listed once, alongside the most common genes and DNA of its rows. These V and J calls rely on TCRdb rather than the paper's analysis. This sample is represented by about 700,000 distinct CDR3 sequences; nearly 45% of them were singletons. The ten largest clonotypes hold under 8.5% of the sample.

The chain joins TRBV11-2 to TRBJ1-4; there is no confident call for the D gene. This clonotype originated in an adult man with Graves' disease, either hyperthyroidism or ophthalmopathy (not recorded which). The sample consisted of peripheral blood or thyroid tissue (not recorded which). The CDR3 region has the sequence CASSLEAEVLF. The DNA sequence is as follows: TGTGCCAGCAGCTTAGAGGCGGAGGTGCTATTT.